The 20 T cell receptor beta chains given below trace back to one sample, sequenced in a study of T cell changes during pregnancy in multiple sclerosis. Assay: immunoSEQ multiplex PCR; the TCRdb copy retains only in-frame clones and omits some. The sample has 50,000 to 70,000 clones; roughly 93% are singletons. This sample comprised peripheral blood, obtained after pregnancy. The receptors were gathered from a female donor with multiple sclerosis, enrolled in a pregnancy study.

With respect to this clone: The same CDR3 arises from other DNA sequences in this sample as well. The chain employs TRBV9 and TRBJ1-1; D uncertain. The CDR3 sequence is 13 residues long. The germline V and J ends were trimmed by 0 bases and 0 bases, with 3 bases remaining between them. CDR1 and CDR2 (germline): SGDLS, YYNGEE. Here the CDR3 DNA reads TGTGCCAGCAGCGTAGACTTGAACACTGAAGCTTTCTTT. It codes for CASSVDLNTEAFF.

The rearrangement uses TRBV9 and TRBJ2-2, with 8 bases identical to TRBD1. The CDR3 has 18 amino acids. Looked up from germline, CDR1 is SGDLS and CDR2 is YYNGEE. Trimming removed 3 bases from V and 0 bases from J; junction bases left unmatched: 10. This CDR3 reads CASSASGQVYANTGELFF. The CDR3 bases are TGTGCCAGCAGCGCCTCGGGACAGGTATATGCGAACACCGGGGAGCTGTTTTTT.

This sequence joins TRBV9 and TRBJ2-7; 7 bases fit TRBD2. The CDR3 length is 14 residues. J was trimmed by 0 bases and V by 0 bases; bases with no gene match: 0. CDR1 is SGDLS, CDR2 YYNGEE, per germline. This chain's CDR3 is CASSVGLASYEQYF. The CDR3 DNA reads TGTGCCAGCAGCGTAGGACTAGCCTCCTACGAGCAGTACTTC.

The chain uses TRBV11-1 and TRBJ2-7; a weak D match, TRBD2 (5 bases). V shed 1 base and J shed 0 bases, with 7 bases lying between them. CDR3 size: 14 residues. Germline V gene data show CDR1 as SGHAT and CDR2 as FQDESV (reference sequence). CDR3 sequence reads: CASSLVGNSYEQYF. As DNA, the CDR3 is TGTGCCAGCAGCTTAGTCGGGAACTCCTACGAGCAGTACTTC.

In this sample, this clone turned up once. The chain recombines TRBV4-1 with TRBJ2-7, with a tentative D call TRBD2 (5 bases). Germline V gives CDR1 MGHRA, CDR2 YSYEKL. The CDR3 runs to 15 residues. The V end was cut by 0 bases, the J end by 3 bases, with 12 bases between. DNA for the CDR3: TGCGCCAGCAGCCAAGATATCCGTACTAGCTACGAGCAGTACTTC. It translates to CASSQDIRTSYEQYF.

The DNA of the CDR3 is TGCGCCAGCAGTCCTCGTCAGGCGACAGGGGTAGATGAAAAACTGTTTTTT. Its protein product is CASSPRQATGVDEKLFF. The chain carries TRBV4-3 and TRBJ1-4, with 8 bases fitting TRBD1. J lost 6 bases, V lost 6 bases, and 15 bases had no gene match. There are 17 residues in the CDR3. Per germline, CDR1 LGHNA and CDR2 YSLEER.

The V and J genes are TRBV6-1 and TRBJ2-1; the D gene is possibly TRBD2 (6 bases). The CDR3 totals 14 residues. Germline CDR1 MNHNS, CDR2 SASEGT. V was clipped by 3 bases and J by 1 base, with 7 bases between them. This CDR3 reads CASSERGSYNEQFF. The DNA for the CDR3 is TGTGCCAGCAGTGAGCGGGGATCCTACAATGAGCAGTTCTTC.

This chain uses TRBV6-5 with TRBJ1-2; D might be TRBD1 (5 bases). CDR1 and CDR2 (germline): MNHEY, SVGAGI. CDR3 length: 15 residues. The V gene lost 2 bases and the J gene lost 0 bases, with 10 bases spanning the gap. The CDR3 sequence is CASSYTEGTNYGYTF. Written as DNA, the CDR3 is TGTGCCAGCAGTTACACGGAGGGGACTAACTATGGCTACACCTTC.

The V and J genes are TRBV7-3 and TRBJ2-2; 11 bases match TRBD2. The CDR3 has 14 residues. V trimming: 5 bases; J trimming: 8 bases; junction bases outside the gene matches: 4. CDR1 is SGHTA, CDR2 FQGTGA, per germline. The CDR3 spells CASSRGLAAGELFF. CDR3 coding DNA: TGTGCCAGCAGCCGGGGACTAGCGGCTGGGGAGCTGTTTTTT.

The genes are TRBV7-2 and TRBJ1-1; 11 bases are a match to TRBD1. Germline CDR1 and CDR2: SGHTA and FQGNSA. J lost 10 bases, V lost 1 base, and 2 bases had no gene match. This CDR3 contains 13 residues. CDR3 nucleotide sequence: TGTGCCAGCAGCTTAGTGGGACAGGGGGGAGCTTTCTTT. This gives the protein CASSLVGQGGAFF. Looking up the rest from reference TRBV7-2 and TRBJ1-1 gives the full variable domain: GAGVSQSPSNKVTEKGKDVELRCDPISGHTALYWYRQSLGQGLEFLIYFQGNSAPDKSGLPSDRFSAERTGGSVSTLTIQRTQQEDSAVYLCASSLVGQGGAFFGQGTRLTVV.

CDR3: CASSIAGGPHEQFF. The DNA of the CDR3 is TGTGCCAGTAGTATAGCGGGAGGGCCACATGAGCAGTTCTTC. This sequence joins TRBV19 and TRBJ2-1; 8 nucleotides line up with TRBD2. The CDR3 extends over 14 amino acids. V trimming: 1 base; J trimming: 8 bases; junction bases outside the gene matches: 4. The germline CDR1 and CDR2 sequences are LNHDA and SQIVND (reference sequence).

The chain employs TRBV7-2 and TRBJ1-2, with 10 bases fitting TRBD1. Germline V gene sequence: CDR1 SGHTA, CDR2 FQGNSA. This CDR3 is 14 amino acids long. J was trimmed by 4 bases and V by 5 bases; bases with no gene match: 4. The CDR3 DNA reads TGTGCCAGCAGCCCGGGACAGGGGTTCTATGGCTACACCTTC. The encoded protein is CASSPGQGFYGYTF.

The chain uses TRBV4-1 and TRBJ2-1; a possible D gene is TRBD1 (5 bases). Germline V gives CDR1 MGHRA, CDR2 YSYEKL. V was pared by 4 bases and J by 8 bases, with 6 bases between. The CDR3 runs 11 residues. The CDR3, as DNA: TGCGCCAGCAGCCCAGGGTATGAGCAGTTCTTC. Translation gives CASSPGYEQFF.

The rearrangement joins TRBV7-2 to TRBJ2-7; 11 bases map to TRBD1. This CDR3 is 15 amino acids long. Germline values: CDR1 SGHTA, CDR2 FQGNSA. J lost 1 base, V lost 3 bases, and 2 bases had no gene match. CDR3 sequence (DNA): TGTGCCAGCAGCTTGGGGGACAGGGGGTCCTACGAGCAGTACTTC. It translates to CASSLGDRGSYEQYF.

The chain's CDR3 is CASSQDLTGARLNDTEAFF. CDR3 DNA sequence: TGCGCCAGCAGCCAAGACCTAACAGGGGCCCGTTTAAATGACACTGAAGCTTTCTTT. The rearrangement uses TRBV4-3 and TRBJ1-1; TRBD1 matches 7 bases. Germline trimming cut 0 bases from V and 3 bases from J; bases unmatched to any gene: 16. In germline, CDR1 is LGHNA, CDR2 YSLEER. CDR3 length equals 19 residues.

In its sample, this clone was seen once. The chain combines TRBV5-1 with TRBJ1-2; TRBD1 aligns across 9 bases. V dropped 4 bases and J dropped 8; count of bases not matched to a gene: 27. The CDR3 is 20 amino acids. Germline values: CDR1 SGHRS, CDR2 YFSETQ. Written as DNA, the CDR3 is TGCGCCAGCAGCCCCAAGGAGTTAGTTGAACAGGGGGCGTTAATCAGAGGCTACACCTTC. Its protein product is CASSPKELVEQGALIRGYTF. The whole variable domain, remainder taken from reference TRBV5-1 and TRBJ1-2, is KAGVTQTPRYLIKTRGQQVTLSCSPISGHRSVSWYQQTPGQGLQFLFEYFSETQRNKGNFPGRFSGRQFSNSRSEMNVSTLELGDSALYLCASSPKELVEQGALIRGYTFGSGTRLTVV.

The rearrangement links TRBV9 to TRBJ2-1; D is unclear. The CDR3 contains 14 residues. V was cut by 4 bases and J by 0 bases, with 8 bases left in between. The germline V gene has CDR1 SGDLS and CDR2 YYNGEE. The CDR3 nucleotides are TGTGCCAGCAGCCTTCTAAGCTCCTACAATGAGCAGTTCTTC. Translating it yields CASSLLSSYNEQFF.

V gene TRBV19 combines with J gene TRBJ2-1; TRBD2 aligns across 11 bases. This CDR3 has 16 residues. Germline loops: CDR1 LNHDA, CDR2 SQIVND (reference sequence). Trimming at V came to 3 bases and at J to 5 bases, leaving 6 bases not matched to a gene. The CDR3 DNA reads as TGTGCCAGTAGTATGTCTAGCGGGAGGAGTAACAATGAGCAGTTCTTC. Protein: CASSMSSGRSNNEQFF.

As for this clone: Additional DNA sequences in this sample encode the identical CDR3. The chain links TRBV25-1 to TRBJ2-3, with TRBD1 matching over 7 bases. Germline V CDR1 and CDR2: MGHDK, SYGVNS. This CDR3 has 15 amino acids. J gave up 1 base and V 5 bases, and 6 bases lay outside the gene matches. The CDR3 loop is CASSPRTGGTDTQYF. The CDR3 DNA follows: TGTGCCAGCAGTCCCCGGACAGGAGGCACAGATACGCAGTATTTT. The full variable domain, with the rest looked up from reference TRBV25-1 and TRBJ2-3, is EADIYQTPRYLVIGTGKKITLECSQTMGHDKMYWYQQDPGMELHLIHYSYGVNSTEKGDLSSESTVSRIRTEHFPLTLESARPSHTSQYLCASSPRTGGTDTQYFGPGTRLTVL.

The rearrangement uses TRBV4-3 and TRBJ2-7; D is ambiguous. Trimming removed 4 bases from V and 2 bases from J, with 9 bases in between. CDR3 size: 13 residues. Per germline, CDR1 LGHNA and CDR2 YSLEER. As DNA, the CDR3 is TGCGCCAGCAGCCCCACGGTGACCTACGAGCAGTACTTC. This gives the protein CASSPTVTYEQYF.